This T cell receptor (beta chain) is drawn from a study of shared clonotypes between healthy human individuals (TCRdb year 2020). A note on the overall study: A couple of women and a few men aged 18 to 49 years were included in the cohort. For each donor, CD4 naive and CD4 memory were each given three plates, CD8 naive was given two plates, and CD8 memory was given one plate. To increase sequencing depth and limit assay-specific biases, TCR repertoire library preparation and sequencing were carried out by different laboratories using diverse techniques. The study deeply sequenced blood TCR repertoires of five healthy adults to estimate repertoire size and the extent of clonotype sharing between individuals. Leukapheresis yielded between about 0.9 and 9.5 billion PBMCs per donor.

Using the deep immunoSEQ assay, multiplex PCR amplified TCR CDR3 regions from genomic DNA. Extracted genomic DNA from each cell subset was spread evenly across all wells of several immunoSEQ 96-well plates, with each plate serving as a replicate. For sorted subsets, roughly 200 ng of genomic DNA, equivalent to 25,000 to 35,000 T cell genomes, went into each replicate PCR. Purified libraries were measured with a Qubit 3.0 fluorometer, size-checked on a Bioanalyzer 2100, and measured again with the KAPA Library Quantification kit. A separate single-read 150-cycle Illumina NextSeq 550 flow cell was used to sequence each immunoSEQ 96-well plate. In the original analysis: Because the immunoSEQ output held only junctional sequences and lacked quality scores, the filtering could not match the filtering applied to full-length reads. Sequences were annotated with PyIR, a Python wrapper for IgBLAST v1.9, using IMGT germline references to assign V/J genes and CDR3. Reads were filtered out if the reads had weak V/J assignments (E-value above 1e-6), no CDR3, stop codons, out-of-frame junctions, or ambiguous translated residues. V3J clonotypes were defined as sequences sharing an identical inferred V gene, J gene, and CDR3 amino acid sequence. Percentage overlap between repertoires was calculated by dividing the number of shared unique clonotypes by the size of the smaller repertoire. RTK rarefaction, the Chao1 estimator, and Recon v2.1 estimates of unobserved clonotypes were used to assess repertoire richness. For all TCRbeta clonotypes obtained by the gDNA method from several donors, generation probabilities were computed with OLGA. TCRdb re-hosts the immuneACCESS table, in-frame sequences only. Its copies lack some clones; in the studies checked, an unresolved V gene accounts for under half of them, and the cause for the rest is not known. The V and J calls and clone size come from that table; D and trimming were worked out from the DNA. This sample has approximately 980,000 clones in its table, and 76% of those were observed once. The ten largest clones add up to around 1.5% of the sample.

The study at large found these results: Naive subsets generally had larger estimated clonotype richness than memory subsets. Sampling was restricted to blood, and TCR repertoires in tissue are likely to differ from TCR repertoires in blood. When four donors were compared, the shared fraction of clonotypes was 5% to 6.5% for naive CD4, around 4% for naive CD8, about 2.4% for memory CD4, and 0.4% for memory CD8. Compared with non-shared clonotypes, the clonotypes found in all four sorted-subset donors had higher generation probabilities. The small number of donors limited the genetic and exposure-history diversity represented. Rarefaction of sorted-subset datasets indicated incomplete sequencing despite the large sequencing depth. Pairwise subsampling led to the expectation that sequencing depth would affect the degree of clonotype sharing among donors.

Healthy HIV-negative adults with no recently reported acute infections or vaccinations were included as donors. Every donor was a Caucasian adult residing in Nashville, Tennessee, USA. CD4+ T cells were enriched through magnetic negative selection, after which naive cells were positively selected on CD45RA and the remaining negative fraction served as the memory subset. Blood was collected by leukapheresis, and PBMCs were isolated by Ficoll-Histopaque density gradient centrifugation and then cryopreserved in liquid nitrogen vapor phase. Analytical flow cytometry was used to check the purity and quantity of every magnetically sorted T cell population. From each sorted fraction, genomic DNA was isolated and quantified by UV absorbance on a Nanodrop 2000c. The germline V gene (reference sequence) specifies SGHNT as CDR1 and YYREEE as CDR2. The CDR3 covers 13 residues, taking in both the cysteine and the phenylalanine. Here the CDR3 DNA is all that survives: 39 bases in frame from base 1. V is shortened by 2 bases, J by 9 bases, and the region joining them spans 14 bases.

As to this clone: Its antigen remains unidentified. No much larger clone is present one base from it, and per-base qualities are unavailable.

What was sequenced was memory CD4+ T cells sorted from blood. The cell subset or site label on this specimen signifies: CD45RA-negative fraction. The chain is encoded by TRBV5-4 joined to TRBJ1-1; the D gene remains uncertain. The sequence came from a man aged 18 to 29 in good health. CDR3 sequence: CASSLEYTSKAFF. The bases are TGTGCCAGCAGCTTAGAATACACGAGTAAAGCTTTCTTT. When the CDR3 is completed using the reference TRBV5-4 and TRBJ1-1 genes on either side, the full variable domain is ETGVTQSPTHLIKTRGQQVTLRCSSQSGHNTVSWYQQALGQGPQFIFQYYREEENGRGNFPPRFSGLQFPNYSSELNVNALELDDSALYLCASSLEYTSKAFFGQGTRLTVV.